The 30 T cell receptor beta chains below come from one sample, sequenced in a study of blood T cell repertoires in COVID-19. The assay was immunoSEQ multiplex PCR, and TCRdb's table has in-frame clones only and misses some. The sample records over 25,000 clones, less than 90% being singletons. The specimen sequenced was peripheral blood. The receptors derive from a man aged 65 to 85 with active COVID-19.

The gene calls are TRBV5-1 and TRBJ1-3; 9 nucleotides agree with TRBD1. Germline assignment: CDR1 SGHRS and CDR2 YFSETQ. The CDR3 runs to 14 residues. The V segment lost 2 bases and the J segment 6 bases; nucleotides outside the gene matches: 3. The CDR3 region has the DNA TGCGCCAGCAGCTTCCGGACAGGGGAAAACACCATATATTTT. It codes for CASSFRTGENTIYF.

The chain links TRBV18 to TRBJ2-5; the D gene is possibly TRBD2 (6 bases). The CDR3 is made up of 16 amino acids. The V gene lost 0 bases and the J gene lost 1 base, with 12 bases spanning the gap. Germline V CDR1 and CDR2: KGHSH, LQKENI. The chain's CDR3 is CASSPPRGGGQETQYF. In nucleotides, the CDR3 is TGTGCCAGCTCACCACCGAGGGGAGGTGGCCAAGAGACCCAGTACTTC.

The chain links TRBV19 to TRBJ1-2; 8 bases are a match to TRBD1. CDR1 is LNHDA, CDR2 SQIVND, per germline (reference sequence). The CDR3 extends over 15 amino acids. The V segment lost 5 bases and the J segment 4 bases; nucleotides outside the gene matches: 9. The CDR3 sequence is CASSGRQGTLYGYTF. For the CDR3, the DNA is TGTGCCAGTAGTGGGCGACAGGGGACCCTCTATGGCTACACCTTC.

V usage is TRBV27 and J usage is TRBJ1-1, with TRBD1 as a possible D gene (6 bases). Germline V lookup: CDR1 MNHEY, CDR2 SMNVEV (reference sequence). Trimming shortened V by 4 bases and J by 5 bases, and 17 bases separated the two germline ends. The CDR3 consists of 15 residues. The DNA for the CDR3 is TGTGCCAGCAGTTCTACTACAGGGATACGGACTGAAGCTTTCTTT. Residues: CASSSTTGIRTEAFF.

The chain combines TRBV19 with TRBJ2-7; 8 bases are shared with TRBD1. Germline-derived CDR1 and CDR2 are LNHDA and SQIVND (reference sequence). The length of the CDR3 is 15 residues. Germline trimming cut 6 bases from V and 4 bases from J; bases unmatched to any gene: 11. CDR3 amino acids: CASSLGQGGTYEQYF. CDR3 bases: TGTGCCAGTAGCCTCGGACAGGGTGGAACTTACGAGCAGTACTTC.

The chain combines TRBV28 with TRBJ2-1; TRBD2 matches at 7 bases. The J segment lost 0 bases and the V segment lost 6 bases, leaving 5 bases of the junction unmatched. Germline-derived CDR1 and CDR2 are MDHEN and SYDVKM. The CDR3 runs 15 residues. CDR3 residues: CASSLGGSSYNEQFF. The CDR3 DNA reads as TGTGCCAGCAGCCTGGGCGGGAGCTCCTACAATGAGCAGTTCTTC.

The chain uses TRBV7-2 and TRBJ2-2, with 7 bases that match TRBD2. The CDR3 covers 16 residues. Germline CDR1 reads SGHTA; CDR2 reads FQGNSA. Trimming cost V 0 bases and J 3 bases; bases outside gene matches: 4. CDR3 residues: CASSLAASGYTGELFF. As DNA, the CDR3 is TGTGCCAGCAGCTTAGCGGCTAGCGGTTACACCGGGGAGCTGTTTTTT.

This clone was recorded once. The J gene is TRBJ1-1, the V gene TRBV10-3, with a possible D match to TRBD1 (6 bases). CDR1 is ENHRY and CDR2 is SYGVKD in the germline V gene. The CDR3 is 13 residues long. Between the trimmed V and J ends, which lost 2 bases and 4 bases, there was a span of 8 bases. CDR3: CAISEVGGTEAFF. The CDR3 DNA sequence: TGTGCCATCAGTGAGGTAGGGGGCACTGAAGCTTTCTTT.

The chain employs TRBV19 and TRBJ2-1; D unclear. The CDR3 is 16 amino acids. V lost 4 bases and J 3 bases, leaving 16 bases between the germline ends. CDR1 is LNHDA and CDR2 is SQIVND in the germline V gene (reference sequence). The CDR3 spells CASSTPLRGGYNEQFF. CDR3 coding DNA: TGTGCCAGTAGTACTCCCCTAAGAGGTGGCTACAATGAGCAGTTCTTC.

This clone was observed a few times. This rearrangement joins TRBV6-5 to TRBJ1-2; D is undetermined. The germline CDR1 and CDR2 sequences are MNHEY and SVGAGI. With 6 bases removed from V and 5 bases from J, the gap between germline ends came to 7 bases. CDR3 length equals 11 residues. The CDR3 region has the DNA TGTGCCAGCAGAAGAGGATATGGCTACACCTTC. This sequence encodes CASRRGYGYTF.

The chain combines TRBV5-1 with TRBJ1-1; the D gene is possibly TRBD1 (6 bases). There are 16 residues in the CDR3. Trimming shortened V by 0 bases and J by 1 base, and 13 bases separated the two germline ends. Per the germline V gene, CDR1 is SGHRS and CDR2 is YFSETQ. CDR3 sequence (DNA): TGCGCCAGCAGCTTGGACAGGGTAAGCGGGAACACTGAAGCTTTCTTT. Its protein is CASSLDRVSGNTEAFF.

This chain joins TRBV11-2 and TRBJ2-7, with 7 bases aligning to TRBD1. V was clipped by 3 bases and J by 3 bases; unmatched bases: 8. The V gene's germline CDR1 is SGHAT and CDR2 FQNNGV. The CDR3 length is 15 residues. Here the CDR3 DNA reads TGTGCCAGCAGCTTGGACAGGTTGGTACACTACGAGCAGTACTTC. Translated: CASSLDRLVHYEQYF.

This clone was found once. The genes are TRBV9 and TRBJ2-1; D gene ambiguous. Between the trimmed V and J ends, which lost 0 bases and 0 bases, there was a span of 10 bases. Germline CDR1 and CDR2: SGDLS and YYNGEE. There are 16 residues in the CDR3. CDR3 sequence (DNA): TGTGCCAGCAGCGTAGCTGGCCCTAGCTCCTACAATGAGCAGTTCTTC. Its translation: CASSVAGPSSYNEQFF.

The chain joins TRBV5-4 to TRBJ1-5; the match to TRBD1 covers 8 bases. CDR3 length: 14 amino acids. V was clipped by 5 bases and J by 0 bases; unmatched bases: 1. The V gene's germline CDR1 is SGHNT and CDR2 YYREEE (reference sequence). The CDR3 reads CASRDRDSNQPQHF. The CDR3 DNA follows: TGTGCCAGCAGGGACAGGGATAGCAATCAGCCCCAGCATTTT.

This chain connects TRBV28 to TRBJ1-2; 8 bases fit TRBD1. The CDR3 contains 14 residues. V shed 7 bases and J 8 bases; nucleotides not matched to a gene: 12. Germline loops: CDR1 MDHEN, CDR2 SYDVKM. CDR3 nucleotides: TGTGCCAGCAACGTAATTCAGGGGGCAGGCGGCTACACCTTC. Translated, it gives CASNVIQGAGGYTF.

V and J are TRBV28 and TRBJ2-1; 9 bases match TRBD1. CDR3 length equals 16 residues. V gave up 6 bases and J gave up 8 bases; unmatched junction bases: 14. CDR1 is MDHEN, CDR2 SYDVKM, per germline. CDR3 loop: CASSRKRGQGVYEQFF. DNA of the CDR3: TGTGCCAGCAGCCGCAAGAGGGGACAGGGTGTCTATGAGCAGTTCTTC.

This sequence joins TRBV25-1 and TRBJ2-3; perhaps TRBD2 as D (5 bases). The V end was cut by 0 bases, the J end by 1 base, with 11 bases between. This CDR3 has 16 amino acids. From germline, CDR1 is MGHDK and CDR2 SYGVNS. This CDR3 is CASSEYTQAGTDTQYF. DNA for the CDR3: TGTGCCAGCAGTGAATATACCCAAGCGGGCACAGATACGCAGTATTTT. Supplemented by reference TRBV25-1 and TRBJ2-3, the full variable domain reads EADIYQTPRYLVIGTGKKITLECSQTMGHDKMYWYQQDPGMELHLIHYSYGVNSTEKGDLSSESTVSRIRTEHFPLTLESARPSHTSQYLCASSEYTQAGTDTQYFGPGTRLTVL.

The V gene is TRBV19, the J gene TRBJ1-4; D not certain. V lost 5 bases to trimming and J lost 7 bases, with 14 bases between them. CDR1 and CDR2 from the germline V gene are LNHDA and SQIVND (reference sequence). The CDR3 is 14 residues long. The CDR3 loop reads CASSPINLSEKLFF. Here the CDR3 DNA reads TGTGCCAGTAGTCCGATTAACCTAAGTGAAAAACTGTTTTTT. Filled out from reference TRBV19 and TRBJ1-4, the complete variable domain reads DGGITQSPKYLFRKEGQNVTLSCEQNLNHDAMYWYRQDPGQGLRLIYYSQIVNDFQKGDIAEGYSVSREKKESFPLTVTSAQKNPTAFYLCASSPINLSEKLFFGSGTQLSVL.

The V gene is TRBV18, the J gene TRBJ1-1; possible D gene TRBD1, 6 bases. The CDR3 consists of 16 residues. V was clipped by 2 bases and J by 0 bases, with 13 bases between them. Germline values: CDR1 KGHSH, CDR2 LQKENI. This chain's CDR3 is CASSPNQGQMNTEAFF. The CDR3 nucleotides read TGTGCCAGCTCACCAAACCAGGGACAAATGAACACTGAAGCTTTCTTT.

The rearrangement joins TRBV30 to TRBJ1-2; no reliable D call. CDR3 length equals 11 residues. The germline CDR1 and CDR2 sequences are GTSNPN and SVGIG (reference sequence). The V gene lost 0 bases and the J gene lost 7 bases, with 6 bases spanning the gap. The CDR3 loop is CAWSVRGGYTF. CDR3 DNA: TGTGCCTGGAGTGTACGGGGTGGCTACACCTTC.

The J gene is TRBJ1-2, the V gene TRBV5-1; 10 bases match TRBD1. This CDR3 is built from 12 residues. The germline V gene has CDR1 SGHRS and CDR2 YFSETQ. J gave up 10 bases and V 3 bases, and 3 bases lay outside the gene matches. DNA of the CDR3: TGCGCCAGCAGCTGGGGGACAGGGGACTACACCTTC. It is translated as CASSWGTGDYTF.

The rearrangement joins TRBV5-1 to TRBJ2-1; 7 bases fit TRBD2. Germline trimming cut 5 bases from V and 8 bases from J; bases unmatched to any gene: 16. There are 16 residues in the CDR3. Germline-derived CDR1 and CDR2 are SGHRS and YFSETQ. CDR3 region: CASRPGTTVIGDEQFF. The CDR3 DNA reads TGCGCCAGCAGGCCCGGGACTACGGTAATTGGGGATGAGCAGTTCTTC.

This clone is a singleton in its sample. This sequence joins TRBV5-6 and TRBJ2-2, with 7 bases matching TRBD2. The CDR3 covers 14 residues. CDR1 is SGHDT, CDR2 YYEEEE, per germline. V was clipped by 3 bases and J by 6 bases; unmatched bases: 5. CDR3 region: CASSSGGGAGELFF. In nucleotides, the CDR3 is TGTGCCAGCAGCTCGGGAGGAGGAGCCGGGGAGCTGTTTTTT. The whole variable domain, remainder taken from reference TRBV5-6 and TRBJ2-2, is DAGVTQSPTHLIKTRGQQVTLRCSPKSGHDTVSWYQQALGQGPQFIFQYYEEEERQRGNFPDRFSGHQFPNYSSELNVNALLLGDSALYLCASSSGGGAGELFFGEGSRLTVL.

The V and J genes are TRBV29-1 and TRBJ1-5, with TRBD1 identical over 9 bases. Germline lookup yields CDR1 SQVTM and CDR2 ANQGSEA. The ends lost 7 bases at V and 5 bases at J; junction bases unmatched: 6. The CDR3 consists of 13 residues. CDR3 DNA sequence: TGCAGCGCCCGGGACAGGGCGGATCAGCCCCAGCATTTT. Translated: CSARDRADQPQHF.

This clone was seen only once. The CDR3 protein is CASIPGLAGAAEQFF. The CDR3 region has the DNA TGTGCCAGCATCCCGGGACTAGCGGGAGCGGCTGAGCAGTTCTTC. The chain combines TRBV6-5 with TRBJ2-1; 14 bases agree with TRBD2. J lost 9 bases, V lost 7 bases, and 8 bases had no gene match. The CDR3 contains 15 residues. CDR1 is MNHEY and CDR2 is SVGAGI in the germline V gene.

This clone showed up just once. The genes are TRBV7-2 and TRBJ1-1; D is possibly TRBD1 (5 bases). Germline loops: CDR1 SGHTA, CDR2 FQGNSA. CDR3 length equals 14 residues. The V and J ends lost 3 bases and 5 bases respectively, with 13 bases between them. The CDR3: CASSFQGVITEAFF. For the CDR3, the DNA is TGTGCCAGCAGCTTCCAGGGCGTAATTACTGAAGCTTTCTTT.

The chain links TRBV12-3 or TRBV12-4 to TRBJ1-6; maybe TRBD1 (6 bases). The CDR3 extends over 12 amino acids. V lost 5 bases and J 14 bases, leaving 13 bases between the germline ends. The CDR3 DNA reads as TGTGCCAGCAGTAGGACAGCTTTGGCCCTCCACTTT. Amino acids: CASSRTALALHF.

By sample share, this clone is medium-sized (0.01 to 0.1%). The J gene is TRBJ2-2, the V gene TRBV6-5; D might be TRBD2 (6 bases). Looked up from germline, CDR1 is MNHEY and CDR2 is SVGAGI. Trimming removed 5 bases from V and 1 base from J, with 8 bases in between. The CDR3 loop spans 14 amino acids. CDR3 in amino acids: CASSRDLNTGELFF. The CDR3 DNA reads TGTGCCAGCAGTCGGGACTTGAACACCGGGGAGCTGTTTTTT.

The chain links TRBV18 to TRBJ2-2; TRBD1 might be the D (5 bases). Germline CDR1 KGHSH, CDR2 LQKENI. This CDR3 region has 19 residues. V lost 3 bases to trimming and J lost 0 bases, with 20 bases between them. Written as DNA, the CDR3 is TGTGCCAGCTCACCGAGGATAGGGGAAAGGCTACCGAACACCGGGGAGCTGTTTTTT. Translation: CASSPRIGERLPNTGELFF.

This clone has more than one count but fewer than ten. The V call is TRBV4-1, the J call TRBJ2-5, with D perhaps TRBD2 (5 bases). Germline V CDR1 and CDR2: MGHRA, YSYEKL. Trimming removed 6 bases from V and 3 bases from J, with 17 bases in between. The CDR3 is made up of 15 amino acids. This CDR3 is CASSRDLASKETQYF. DNA of the CDR3: TGCGCCAGCAGTCGAGATCTAGCTTCGAAAGAGACCCAGTACTTC.